The 22 T cell receptor beta chains below were found in one sample sequenced in a study of T cell repertoires in cytomegalovirus infection. The antigens these receptors bind are not known. TCRdb independently ran MiXCR on the reads; one entry per CDR3 protein. The sample has 200,000 to 250,000 distinct CDR3 sequences, approximately 40% seen once. The input for sequencing was CD8+ T cells from cultured PBMCs, taken from culture after CMV antigen stimulation. Receptors were obtained from a human donor in good health (CMV status not recorded). Some clones in this sample may be carry-over from other donors' samples.

The sample holds many counts of this clonotype. The chain joins TRBV7-8 to TRBJ1-4; TRBD1 is a possible D gene (5 bases). Between the trimmed V and J ends, which lost 2 bases and 11 bases, there was a span of 21 bases. From germline, CDR1 is SGHVS and CDR2 FQNEAQ. The CDR3 loop spans 16 amino acids. This chain's CDR3 is CASSLKTSGENGKLFF. The CDR3 DNA is TGTGCCAGCAGCTTAAAAACATCGGGGGAAAATGGGAAACTGTTTTTT.

The chain couples TRBV27 to TRBJ2-5; 9 bases line up with TRBD2. Looked up from germline, CDR1 is MNHEY and CDR2 is SMNVEV (reference sequence). V lost 6 bases, J lost 5 bases, and 7 bases stayed unmatched. The CDR3 runs 14 residues. This CDR3 is CASSLAGRWETQYF. The DNA of the CDR3 is TGTGCCAGCAGCCTAGCGGGAAGGTGGGAGACCCAGTACTTC.

The rearrangement uses TRBV15 and TRBJ1-2, with D unresolved. V lost 5 bases, J lost 8 bases, and 18 bases lay in between. The CDR3 has 14 amino acids. Germline assignment: CDR1 LNHNV and CDR2 YYDKDF (reference sequence). CDR3 sequence reads: CATSPTSFHGGYTF. The CDR3 nucleotides read TGTGCCACCAGCCCGACGAGCTTTCACGGGGGCTACACCTTC.

This clonotype was seen more than once but under ten times. The chain uses TRBV10-3 and TRBJ2-3; D perhaps matches TRBD2 (6 bases). V lost 2 bases and J 6 bases, leaving 21 bases between the germline ends. The CDR3 spans 17 residues. Germline V gene data show CDR1 as ENHRY and CDR2 as SYGVKD. The CDR3 DNA sequence: TGTGCCATCAGTGAGCCGATGGTAACGCGGGGTTTTGATACGCAGTATTTT. Translated: CAISEPMVTRGFDTQYF.

The rearrangement uses TRBV7-9 and TRBJ2-7; D is perhaps TRBD2 (5 bases). The CDR3 is made up of 15 amino acids. The germline CDR1 and CDR2 sequences are SEHNR and FQNEAQ (reference sequence). Trimming took off 1 base at V and 0 bases at J, with 10 bases between the two ends. CDR3 protein: CASSLGHGISYEQYF. For the CDR3, the DNA is TGTGCCAGCAGCTTAGGACACGGGATCTCCTACGAGCAGTACTTC.

V gene TRBV19 combines with J gene TRBJ1-1; D possibly corresponds to TRBD1 (6 bases). Germline assignment: CDR1 LNHDA and CDR2 SQIVND (reference sequence). This CDR3 comprises 12 residues. Trimming shortened V by 4 bases and J by 5 bases, and 8 bases separated the two germline ends. CDR3 DNA: TGTGCCAGTAGTACAGGGGTTACTGAAGCTTTCTTT. It translates to CASSTGVTEAFF.

This clonotype came up a few times. The chain has TRBV27 and TRBJ1-2; 7 bases are a match to TRBD1. The CDR3 is made up of 14 amino acids. Germline lookup yields CDR1 MNHEY and CDR2 SMNVEV (reference sequence). V lost 5 bases and J lost 6; bases outside the gene matches: 9. The CDR3 protein is CASSPSAGGDGYTF. In DNA, the CDR3 is TGTGCCAGCAGTCCCTCGGCAGGGGGGGATGGCTACACCTTC.

V and J are TRBV6-6 and TRBJ2-7, with D tentatively TRBD2 (5 bases). V lost 5 bases and J lost 3, with 17 bases in between. The CDR3 is made up of 15 amino acids. CDR1 and CDR2 from the germline V gene are MNHNY and SVGAGI (reference sequence). The CDR3 spells CASSRLKGGGYEQYF. The CDR3 DNA is TGTGCCAGCAGTCGCCTCAAAGGAGGTGGCTACGAGCAGTACTTC.

This clonotype was recorded a few times. The genes are TRBV4-1 and TRBJ2-5; unclear D gene. The V gene lost 3 bases and the J gene lost 1 base, with 6 bases spanning the gap. The CDR3 totals 13 residues. Germline CDR1 and CDR2: MGHRA and YSYEKL. The CDR3 protein is CASSQGFQETQYF. Here the CDR3 DNA reads TGCGCCAGCAGCCAGGGTTTCCAAGAGACCCAGTACTTC.

The chain uses TRBV6-5 and TRBJ2-1, with TRBD2 as a possible D gene (5 bases). The CDR3 extends over 17 amino acids. The germline CDR1 and CDR2 sequences are MNHEY and SVGAGI. V gave up 0 bases and J gave up 7 bases, with 19 bases separating them. The DNA of the CDR3 is TGTGCCAGCAGTTACTCGATAGGTTTAGCGCTCGGGAATGAGCAGTTCTTC. The encoded protein is CASSYSIGLALGNEQFF.

This clonotype was picked up a small number of times. V usage is TRBV19 and J usage is TRBJ2-1; TRBD2 aligns across 8 bases. V was clipped by 5 bases and J by 0 bases; unmatched bases: 15. Germline V CDR1 and CDR2: LNHDA, SQIVND (reference sequence). The CDR3 contains 19 residues. CDR3 in DNA: TGTGCCAGTAGTCCCCGGGCGCGGGAGGCCGTAAGCTCCTACAATGAGCAGTTCTTC. Protein sequence: CASSPRAREAVSSYNEQFF.

The genes are TRBV7-9 and TRBJ1-2, with D perhaps matching TRBD1 (5 bases). Germline CDR1 and CDR2: SEHNR and FQNEAQ (reference sequence). This CDR3 is built from 15 residues. Trimming took off 11 bases at V and 1 base at J, with 20 bases between the two ends. CDR3 sequence reads: CAGVGRAPDNYGYTF. Here the CDR3 DNA reads TGTGCCGGGGTGGGCAGGGCGCCCGATAACTATGGCTACACCTTC.

This clonotype has just a few counts. The germline gene is not matched at one end of the junction; a read error may be the cause. This chain joins TRBV7-6 and TRBJ2-1; D gene ambiguous. CDR3 length: 14 amino acids. In germline, CDR1 is SGHVS, CDR2 FNYEAQ. The DNA for the CDR3 is TGTGCTAGCAGCTTGACCGCGCAGGACAATGAGCAGTTCTTC. Translation gives CASSLTAQDNEQFF.

This clonotype was recorded at least ten times. The chain joins TRBV6-5 to TRBJ2-7; D unclear. The V end lost 0 bases, the J end lost 3 bases, and 12 bases lay between the germline ends. The CDR3 runs to 15 residues. Germline V gene sequence: CDR1 MNHEY, CDR2 SVGAGI. The CDR3 bases are TGTGCCAGCAGTTACTCAGGCGACAACGACTACGAGCAGTACTTC. Residues: CASSYSGDNDYEQYF.

This clonotype was seen a handful of times. The V gene is TRBV10-3, the J gene TRBJ2-7, with 8 bases that match TRBD2. This CDR3 comprises 16 residues. The germline V gene has CDR1 ENHRY and CDR2 SYGVKD. The J segment lost 7 bases and the V segment lost 4 bases, leaving 15 bases of the junction unmatched. The CDR3 spells CAISGTDGGAYREQYF. For the CDR3, the DNA is TGTGCCATCAGTGGGACTGACGGGGGGGCTTATCGAGAGCAGTACTTC.

This clonotype occurred a few times. This chain uses TRBV19 with TRBJ1-1, with TRBD1 matching over 8 bases. V gave up 1 base and J gave up 6 bases; unmatched junction bases: 7. The CDR3 is 15 amino acids. Germline V CDR1 and CDR2: LNHDA, SQIVND (reference sequence). CDR3 DNA sequence: TGTGCCAGTAGTATAGGAAGACAGGGGTTTCCTGAAGCTTTCTTT. It specifies CASSIGRQGFPEAFF. Looking up the rest from reference TRBV19 and TRBJ1-1 gives the full variable domain: DGGITQSPKYLFRKEGQNVTLSCEQNLNHDAMYWYRQDPGQGLRLIYYSQIVNDFQKGDIAEGYSVSREKKESFPLTVTSAQKNPTAFYLCASSIGRQGFPEAFFGQGTRLTVV.

The rearrangement joins TRBV28 to TRBJ2-1, with 8 bases aligning to TRBD1. With V trimmed by 4 bases and J by 4 bases, 27 bases remained unmatched. Germline V gene sequence: CDR1 MDHEN, CDR2 SYDVKM. This CDR3 comprises 22 residues. CDR3 sequence (DNA): TGTGCCAGCAGTTCCGCGGGACAGGCCCCCAGGGAGTACGGATTCCGATACAATGAGCAGTTCTTC. The encoded protein is CASSSAGQAPREYGFRYNEQFF.

This clonotype was found once. V and J are TRBV28 and TRBJ2-7, with 8 nucleotides matching TRBD1. Germline CDR1 reads MDHEN; CDR2 reads SYDVKM. J gave up 3 bases and V 9 bases, and 13 bases lay outside the gene matches. The length of the CDR3 is 15 residues. As DNA, the CDR3 is TGTGCCAGTTCACAATGGGGCACAGGGGGCTACGAGCAGTACTTC. Translating it yields CASSQWGTGGYEQYF.

The chain couples TRBV28 to TRBJ2-2; 7 bases agree with TRBD2. The CDR3 runs to 17 residues. V gave up 6 bases and J gave up 6 bases; unmatched junction bases: 16. Germline CDR1 and CDR2: MDHEN and SYDVKM. Here the CDR3 DNA reads TGTGCCAGCAGCATACCATTTAGCGGGCATTCACCCGGGGAGCTGTTTTTT. Translating gives CASSIPFSGHSPGELFF.

This clonotype showed up just a few times. This chain joins TRBV11-2 and TRBJ2-1, with TRBD2 matching 8 bases. Per the germline V gene, CDR1 is SGHAT and CDR2 is FQNNGV. Germline trimming cut 5 bases from V and 6 bases from J; bases unmatched to any gene: 6. The CDR3 loop spans 14 amino acids. The CDR3 is CASSGFGLANEQFF. CDR3 coding DNA: TGTGCCAGCAGCGGATTCGGACTAGCCAATGAGCAGTTCTTC.

The chain couples TRBV12-5 to TRBJ2-1; D call uncertain. Germline loops: CDR1 LGHNT, CDR2 FRNRAP. V lost 5 bases and J 7 bases, leaving 15 bases between the germline ends. The CDR3 runs to 14 residues. The CDR3 loop is CASGPPDGTNEQFF. The CDR3, as DNA: TGTGCTAGTGGTCCGCCGGACGGAACTAATGAGCAGTTCTTC.

The chain carries TRBV5-1 and TRBJ2-1; the D gene could be TRBD1 or TRBD2 (5 bases each). Trimming left V 0 bases short and J 8 bases short, with 9 bases between. The CDR3 loop spans 13 amino acids. Germline V gene lookup returns CDR1 SGHRS and CDR2 YFSETQ. CDR3 region: CASSLGGTDEQFF. For the CDR3, the DNA is TGCGCCAGCAGCTTGGGGGGGACCGATGAGCAGTTCTTC.